This T cell receptor (beta chain) was sequenced for a study of blood T cell repertoires in COVID-19. Some clones are missing from TCRdb's copy, which holds only in-frame ones; the method was immunoSEQ multiplex PCR. Among approximately 200,000 clones, under 80% were seen once, and the ten largest hold around 11%. The specimen sequenced was peripheral blood. This receptor was identified in a woman between 45 and 65 years old with acute or convalescent COVID-19.

In DNA form, the CDR3 reads TGTGCCAGCAGGGGGACTAGCGGGGCCTACGAGCAGTACTTC. Its protein is CASRGTSGAYEQYF. This chain links TRBV6-5 with TRBJ2-7; TRBD2 matches at 13 bases. CDR1 is MNHEY, CDR2 SVGAGI, per germline. The V segment lost 6 bases and the J segment 2 bases; nucleotides outside the gene matches: 1. This CDR3 spans 14 amino acids.